This T cell receptor (beta chain) came from a study of beta chain features in type 1 diabetes. To note about this clone: Its target is not known.

Broader study findings: The VDJ junctions of type 1 diabetes patients carried fewer insertions and more deletions. TCRB rearrangement may or may not be influenced by HLA type; here this remained unresolved.

CD45RO/CCR7/CD25/CD127/CD95/CD27 sorting isolated CD4+ naive, central memory, regulatory and stem cell-like memory cells. Since all of the isolated RNA was reverse transcribed, expressed TCRB transcripts were what got sequenced. An average of approximately 4 million reads was obtained for naive, central memory and regulatory T cell samples. Data came from immunoSEQ multiplex PCR; TCRdb stores just in-frame clones and leaves some out. Of 120,000 to 150,000 clones listed, approximately 10% are singletons. Germline CDR1 SEHNR, CDR2 FQNEAQ (reference sequence). The CDR3 length is 15 residues. The V end lost 5 bases, the J end lost 0 bases, and 10 bases lay between the germline ends.

The V gene is TRBV7-9, the J gene TRBJ2-2; tentatively, D is TRBD2 (5 bases). Sequenced input: central memory CD4+ T cells from blood. This receptor was taken from a woman aged 40 to 49 in good health. In DNA form, the CDR3 reads TGTGCCAGCAGCCTTAGCGCACCGAACACCGGGGAGCTGTTTTTT. It is translated as CASSLSAPNTGELFF.